This is a list of T cell receptor beta chains from one sample in a study of radiation and T cells in renal cell carcinoma. Data came from immunoSEQ multiplex PCR; TCRdb stores just in-frame clones and leaves some out. Here the sample spans 50,000 to 70,000 clones, about 80% being singletons. This specimen consisted of blood, obtained from a patient whose treatment included radiotherapy and nephrectomy. The origin of the receptors is a man in his 60s with renal cell carcinoma. Each CDR3 is given without its conserved first and last residue. Rows may omit the clone size; those that give it use once, few, many or a size class.

V gene,clone size,J gene,CDR3 protein
TRBV10-3,NA,TRBJ1-1,AISTGGDTEAF
TRBV28,few,TRBJ2-5,ASSSHRGGETQY
TRBV6-1,NA,TRBJ2-2,ASKVLLNTGELF
TRBV5-6,NA,TRBJ1-2,ASSSGQAYGYT
TRBV7-6,once,TRBJ2-3,ASSRSGSSDTQY
TRBV5-1,NA,TRBJ2-3,ASSLDAGGPYGQY
TRBV5-1,NA,TRBJ2-5,ASSLVQRQETQY
TRBV27,NA,TRBJ2-1,ASSPGTTQYNEQF
TRBV5-1,NA,TRBJ1-1,ASSLALSGTEAF
TRBV5-1,NA,TRBJ1-2,ASSPGPRLYGYT
TRBV27,NA,TRBJ2-2,ASKKGAGTGELF
TRBV30,NA,TRBJ1-2,AWGQDRRVGYT
TRBV27,few,TRBJ2-2,ASIPQGGSNTGELF
TRBV7-2,NA,TRBJ1-2,ASSVDSLYGYT
TRBV5-1,NA,TRBJ1-1,ASSSGRTEAF
TRBV6-5,NA,TRBJ1-2,ASGALGGPNYGYT
TRBV5-1,NA,TRBJ1-3,ASSQGTGNTIY
TRBV6-1,NA,TRBJ2-5,ASSERVEGTQY
TRBV12-5,NA,TRBJ2-1,ASGSTLAGDGRDEQF
TRBV27,NA,TRBJ2-3,ASSFRLAGFTDTQY
TRBV2,NA,TRBJ2-1,AGQGLDHNEQF
TRBV6-1,NA,TRBJ1-5,ASSEAATAAQH
TRBV5-1,NA,TRBJ1-1,ASSSQTGSTEAF
TRBV25-1,NA,TRBJ2-3,ASSEDGLREGTDTQY
TRBV5-1,NA,TRBJ1-1,ASSLEGRVGLDEAF
TRBV5-1,NA,TRBJ2-3,ASSWRLAEYTDTQY
TRBV30,NA,TRBJ2-3,AWSPPGGTDTQY
TRBV6-1,NA,TRBJ1-4,ASSREDEKLF
TRBV7-9,NA,TRBJ2-4,ASSASGVENIQY
TRBV18,NA,TRBJ2-1,ASSPKRGDNEQF
TRBV7-8,NA,TRBJ1-2,ASSPRGTNYGYT
TRBV28,NA,TRBJ2-7,ASSDYEQY
TRBV13,few,TRBJ2-1,ASSPYRGAGEQF
TRBV2,NA,TRBJ1-4,ASRGIATNEKLF
TRBV11-3,NA,TRBJ2-3,ASSLEGGRSQY
TRBV19,NA,TRBJ2-3,ASRSLKGLAGTSTDTQY
TRBV15,NA,TRBJ1-6,ATSRAGTGVGRLH
TRBV6-1,NA,TRBJ2-6,ASSEDGGWLVSGANVLT
TRBV19,once,TRBJ2-2,ASSRETSTGELF
TRBV6-4,few,TRBJ2-2,ASSTGTDPGELF
TRBV25-1,NA,TRBJ1-5,AAGGGGAGQPQH
TRBV6-5,NA,TRBJ2-1,ASSYPSGRARGEQF
TRBV6-6,NA,TRBJ2-2,ASSYVDPYTGELF
TRBV10-3,NA,TRBJ2-1,AISGDRGYNEQF
TRBV19,NA,TRBJ2-3,ASGTSGVVSTDTQY
TRBV2,NA,TRBJ2-3,ASKASGGADTQY
TRBV27,NA,TRBJ1-2,ASSLGQGGNYGYT
TRBV7-2,NA,TRBJ2-2,ASSPARGMNTGELF
TRBV15,NA,TRBJ2-5,ATSSGPQETQY
TRBV7-9,NA,TRBJ1-2,ASSLNQRIDGYT
TRBV5-1,NA,TRBJ2-5,ASSLMFPGGQETQY
TRBV6-1,NA,TRBJ2-1,ASSASLETGGNEQF
TRBV29-1,NA,TRBJ1-1,SGDLMNTEAF
TRBV11-3,NA,TRBJ1-1,ASSSQTGNTEAF
TRBV9,NA,TRBJ1-3,ASSVVSGVFSGNTIY